This TCR beta chain emerged from a study of CD8 T cells in Susac syndrome. This CDR3 has 17 amino acids. Trimming took off 5 bases at V and 4 bases at J, with 20 bases between the two ends. Germline V gene sequence: CDR1 SGHTA, CDR2 FQGTGA. TCR beta was sequenced from blood CD8+ and CD4+ T cells. RNA amounts of about 0.45 to 1 ug underwent reverse transcription with random hexamers. TCRdb re-analysed the immunoSEQ multiplex PCR reads in MiXCR, keeping a single row per CDR3 protein. The data hold some 160,000 distinct CDR3 sequences, with roughly 95% observed a single time. Sequencing was carried out using CD8+ T cells from PBMCs. The clonotype was recovered from a human donor with multiple sclerosis. The chain carries TRBV7-3 and TRBJ2-2; D possibly corresponds to TRBD2 (5 bases). CDR3 region: CASSLSLAGGITGELFF. DNA of the CDR3: TGTGCCAGCAGCCTCAGCCTAGCTGGAGGTATCACCGGGGAGCTGTTTTTT.